This entry lists 9 T cell receptor beta chains sequenced from one sample in a study of radiation and T cells in renal cell carcinoma. Sequencing used immunoSEQ multiplex PCR; TCRdb keeps in-frame clones, though not all of them. The repertoire holds fewer than 10,000 clones, with approximately 64% as singletons. The sample's treatment: treatment-naive control, cytoreductive nephrectomy. The sequencing used tumor tissue, collected from a patient whose treatment was nephrectomy without radiotherapy. The source of these receptors is a woman in her 70s with renal cell carcinoma.

The chain carries TRBV5-8 and TRBJ1-2; 9 bases map to TRBD1. Looked up from germline, CDR1 is SGHTS and CDR2 is YDEGEE. The CDR3 is made up of 15 amino acids. V lost 5 bases to trimming and J lost 7 bases; unmatched junction nucleotides: 12. The CDR3 DNA is TGTGCCAGCAGAACTAACAGGGGGCGCACGGGTGGCTACACCTTC. This codes for CASRTNRGRTGGYTF.

The chain combines TRBV27 with TRBJ2-3, with 8 bases aligning to TRBD2. CDR3 size: 14 residues. The germline V gene has CDR1 MNHEY and CDR2 SMNVEV (reference sequence). The V segment lost 3 bases and the J segment 8 bases; nucleotides outside the gene matches: 7. CDR3 amino acids: CASSFSGAQSTQYF. In nucleotides, the CDR3 is TGTGCCAGCAGTTTTAGCGGGGCACAGAGTACGCAGTATTTT.

This chain connects TRBV25-1 to TRBJ2-2, with no clear D. Germline CDR1 reads MGHDK; CDR2 reads SYGVNS. V was cut by 8 bases and J by 5 bases, with 9 bases left in between. The CDR3 totals 12 residues. The CDR3, as DNA: TGTGCCAGCCTCGCCAGGACCGGGGAGCTGTTTTTT. Protein product: CASLARTGELFF. Full variable domain (missing parts from reference TRBV25-1 and TRBJ2-2): EADIYQTPRYLVIGTGKKITLECSQTMGHDKMYWYQQDPGMELHLIHYSYGVNSTEKGDLSSESTVSRIRTEHFPLTLESARPSHTSQYLCASLARTGELFFGEGSRLTVL.

The chain is built from TRBV18 and TRBJ2-1, with 8 bases that match TRBD1. The junction had 3 bases not matched to a gene; V was cut back by 2 bases and J by 3 bases. CDR1 is KGHSH, CDR2 LQKENI, per germline. The length of the CDR3 is 15 residues. Here the CDR3 DNA reads TGTGCCAGCTCACCAGATACAGGGGGCTACAATGAGCAGTTCTTC. It encodes CASSPDTGGYNEQFF.

This rearrangement joins TRBV7-2 to TRBJ2-3, with 12 bases that match TRBD2. Germline CDR1 SGHTA, CDR2 FQGNSA. The CDR3 totals 19 residues. V was clipped by 1 base and J by 1 base; unmatched bases: 9. CDR3 region: CASSLERLAGAGRTDTQYF. The DNA of the CDR3 is TGTGCCAGCAGCTTAGAACGACTAGCGGGGGCCGGCCGCACAGATACGCAGTATTTT.

This clone was detected only a few times. V gene TRBV2 combines with J gene TRBJ1-1, with TRBD1 as a possible D gene (5 bases). Germline lookup yields CDR1 SNHLY and CDR2 FYNNEI. V gave up 6 bases and J gave up 11 bases, with 16 bases separating them. The CDR3 runs 12 residues. CDR3 protein: CASRAGTPGAFF. The CDR3 DNA sequence: TGTGCCAGCAGGGCCGGGACCCCGGGGGCTTTCTTT. Combining the CDR3 with reference TRBV2 and TRBJ1-1 gives the whole variable domain EPEVTQTPSHQVTQMGQEVILRCVPISNHLYFYWYRQILGQKVEFLVSFYNNEISEKSEIFDDQFSVERPDGSNFTLKIRSTKLEDSAMYFCASRAGTPGAFFGQGTRLTVV.

The genes are TRBV19 and TRBJ2-3; a weak D match, TRBD2 (6 bases). Germline loops: CDR1 LNHDA, CDR2 SQIVND (reference sequence). CDR3 size: 12 residues. Trimming took 9 bases from V and 2 from J, leaving 9 bases between them. CDR3 amino acids: CASRGNTDTQYF. The CDR3 nucleotides are TGTGCCAGCCGGGGGAACACAGATACGCAGTATTTT.

The rearrangement links TRBV7-8 to TRBJ1-3; D unclear. CDR1 and CDR2 from the germline V gene are SGHVS and FQNEAQ. The V gene lost 3 bases and the J gene lost 1 base, with 7 bases spanning the gap. The CDR3 extends over 14 amino acids. The CDR3 sequence: CASSLSPSGNTIYF. The CDR3 coding sequence is TGTGCCAGCAGCTTGTCACCATCTGGAAACACCATATATTTT.

The rearrangement joins TRBV2 to TRBJ1-2, with D possibly being TRBD1 (5 bases). Germline V CDR1 and CDR2: SNHLY, FYNNEI. The CDR3 spans 14 residues. With 2 bases removed from V and 1 base from J, the gap between germline ends came to 8 bases. CDR3 nucleotides: TGTGCCAGCAGTGAACAGGGTTATAACTATGGCTACACCTTC. Residues: CASSEQGYNYGYTF.